This T cell receptor beta chain was identified in a study of cytomegalovirus exposure and HLA in healthy donors. Study-wide findings and caveats: Roughly uniform sequencing depth across donors was assumed, possibly incorrectly. The authors later found HLA-associated TCR beta chains more clonally expanded than equally common others.

Germline lookup yields CDR1 LNHDA and CDR2 SQIVND (reference sequence). The CDR3 loop spans 13 amino acids. V was pared by 6 bases and J by 3 bases, with 11 bases between. PCR amplification relied on 60 Vbeta primers (plus 13 Jbeta primers). Generated by immunoSEQ multiplex PCR, the TCRdb table keeps only in-frame clones and is missing some. The sample records 160,000 or so clones, roughly 80% being singletons. Concerning this clone: Its antigen is still unknown.

The receptor was isolated from a male donor in good health and CMV-seronegative. The chain links TRBV19 to TRBJ1-2, with D uncertain. Sequenced input: PBMCs. The CDR3: CASREQSHYGYTF. The CDR3 DNA follows: TGTGCCAGTAGGGAACAGAGCCACTATGGCTACACCTTC.